Presented here are 5 T cell receptor beta chains from one specimen sequenced in a study of blood T cell repertoires in COVID-19 (dated by TCRdb to the early 2020s). Library preparation was by the immunoSEQ multiplex PCR assay. Entries here come from immuneACCESS through TCRdb and include only in-frame sequences with V and J called. Some clones fail to appear in such tables; in the studies checked, an unresolved V gene covers under half of the shortfall, and the cause of the remainder is unknown. This sample lists 200,000 to 250,000 clones; about 88% were detected once. 1.5% to 2% of the sample comes from the top ten. Material for sequencing was PBMCs or T cells enriched from blood (not recorded which). These receptor sequences come from a woman in her 50s who had recovered from COVID-19.

The rearrangement links TRBV5-1 to TRBJ1-6; a possible D gene is TRBD1 (6 bases). Trimming left V 4 bases short and J 10 bases short, with 18 bases between. The germline gives CDR1 SGHRS, CDR2 YFSETQ. The CDR3 has 15 amino acids. The CDR3 coding sequence is TGCGCCAGCAGCGAGAGAGGGGGGGCAGAGTCACCCCTCCACTTT. It specifies CASSERGGAESPLHF.

The genes are TRBV28 and TRBJ1-6, with 9 bases identical to TRBD1. Germline assignment: CDR1 MDHEN and CDR2 SYDVKM. The junction had 3 bases not matched to a gene; V was cut back by 10 bases and J by 8 bases. The CDR3 is 12 amino acids. The CDR3 is CATWDRDSPLHF. The DNA of the CDR3 is TGTGCCACATGGGACAGGGATTCACCCCTCCACTTT.

The chain combines TRBV19 with TRBJ1-2; D unresolved. The CDR3 is made up of 14 amino acids. In germline, CDR1 is LNHDA, CDR2 SQIVND (reference sequence). V was shortened by 2 bases and J by 7 bases, with 14 bases between the two germline ends. The CDR3 sequence is CASSIIGVVAGYTF. CDR3 nucleotide sequence: TGTGCCAGTAGTATAATCGGGGTGGTTGCTGGCTACACCTTC.

The chain links TRBV5-4 to TRBJ2-3, with D unclear. The CDR3 loop spans 14 amino acids. Per the germline V gene, CDR1 is SGHNT and CDR2 is YYREEE (reference sequence). Deletions cut 0 bases from V and 2 bases from J, with 7 bases between. CDR3 DNA: TGTGCCAGCAGCTTGGATCCCTACACAGATACGCAGTATTTT. Its translation: CASSLDPYTDTQYF.

J is TRBJ2-1 and V is TRBV13, with a tentative D call TRBD1 (6 bases). V gave up 6 bases and J gave up 7 bases, with 19 bases separating them. CDR1 is PRHDT and CDR2 is FYEKMQ in the germline V gene (reference sequence). The CDR3 loop spans 15 amino acids. The CDR3 nucleotides are TGTGCCAGCAGGATGACCACAGGGATAAGTAATGAGCAGTTCTTC. Its translation is CASRMTTGISNEQFF.